This T cell receptor (beta chain) was documented in a study of T cell responses to AZD1222 COVID-19 vaccine. Whole-study context: The analysis combined second doses at about 4 or about 12 weeks.

Sequencing was performed with immunoSEQ multiplex PCR; in TCRdb, only in-frame clones are kept and a portion is missing. Of 73,000 or so clones detected, roughly four fifths appear once; the ten largest clones hold under 6%. This clone has just a few counts. What it recognizes is unknown. Trimming removed 5 bases from V and 2 bases from J, with 16 bases in between. Germline V gives CDR1 MNHEY, CDR2 SVGEGT. This CDR3 region has 15 residues. The study's findings and limits: Donor demographics were predominantly white British with a female majority; clonal diversity may be underestimated. Recipients of AZD1222 seropositive at baseline numbered only 6 or 7. Spike-specific TCRs gained breadth and depth after people received two AZD1222 doses.

This rearrangement joins TRBV6-2 or TRBV6-3 to TRBJ2-7; D is perhaps TRBD2 (7 bases). This specimen consisted of peripheral blood, obtained on day 0 of AZD1222 vaccination. The sequence was collected from an adult in good health. The CDR3 region has the DNA TGTGCCAGCAGTGCGGGGAGGGGGAGTACCTACGAGCAGTACTTC. Its translation: CASSAGRGSTYEQYF.